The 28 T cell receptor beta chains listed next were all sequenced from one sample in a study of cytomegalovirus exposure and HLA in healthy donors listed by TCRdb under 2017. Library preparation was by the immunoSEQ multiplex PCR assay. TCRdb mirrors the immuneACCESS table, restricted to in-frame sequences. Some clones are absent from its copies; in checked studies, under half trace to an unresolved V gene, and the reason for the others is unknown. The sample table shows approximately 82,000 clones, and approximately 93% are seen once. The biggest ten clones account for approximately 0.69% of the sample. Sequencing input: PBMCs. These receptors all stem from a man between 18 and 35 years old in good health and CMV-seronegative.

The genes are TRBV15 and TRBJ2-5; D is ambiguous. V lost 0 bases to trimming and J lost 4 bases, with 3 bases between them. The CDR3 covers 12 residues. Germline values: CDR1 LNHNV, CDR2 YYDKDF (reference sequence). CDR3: CATSRDRETQYF. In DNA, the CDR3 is TGTGCCACCAGCAGAGATCGAGAGACCCAGTACTTC.

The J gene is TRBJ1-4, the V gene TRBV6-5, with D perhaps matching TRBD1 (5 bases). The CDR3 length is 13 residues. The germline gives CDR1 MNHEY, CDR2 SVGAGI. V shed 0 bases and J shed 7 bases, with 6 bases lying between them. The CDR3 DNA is TGTGCCAGCAGTTACTCCGACAGTGAAAAACTGTTTTTT. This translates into CASSYSDSEKLFF.

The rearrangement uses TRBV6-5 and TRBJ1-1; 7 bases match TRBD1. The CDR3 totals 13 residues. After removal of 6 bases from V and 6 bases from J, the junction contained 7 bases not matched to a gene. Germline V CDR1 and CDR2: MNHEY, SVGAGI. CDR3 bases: TGTGCCAGCAGATTTGGGGACAGACCTGAAGCTTTCTTT. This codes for CASRFGDRPEAFF.

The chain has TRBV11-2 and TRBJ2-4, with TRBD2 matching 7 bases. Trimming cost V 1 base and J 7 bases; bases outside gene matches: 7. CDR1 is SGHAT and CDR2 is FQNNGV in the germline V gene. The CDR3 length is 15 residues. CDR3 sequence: CASSLAASGLNIQYF. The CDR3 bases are TGTGCCAGCAGCTTAGCGGCTAGCGGTTTGAACATTCAGTACTTC.

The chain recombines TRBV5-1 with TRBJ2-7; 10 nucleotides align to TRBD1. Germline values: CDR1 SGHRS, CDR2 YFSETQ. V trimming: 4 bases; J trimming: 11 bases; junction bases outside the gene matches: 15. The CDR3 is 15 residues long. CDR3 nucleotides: TGCGCCAGCAGCCCCGGGACAGGGGTAGTGTCACGCGAGTACTTC. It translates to CASSPGTGVVSREYF.

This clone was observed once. The chain's CDR3 is CASSLRPWPGLSDYGYTF. The CDR3 nucleotides read TGTGCCAGCAGCTTAAGGCCTTGGCCAGGGCTATCAGACTATGGCTACACCTTC. The chain is built from TRBV7-2 and TRBJ1-2; D perhaps matches TRBD1 (5 bases). Germline V gene lookup returns CDR1 SGHTA and CDR2 FQGNSA. The CDR3 runs 18 residues. V was cut by 2 bases and J by 3 bases, with 22 bases left in between.

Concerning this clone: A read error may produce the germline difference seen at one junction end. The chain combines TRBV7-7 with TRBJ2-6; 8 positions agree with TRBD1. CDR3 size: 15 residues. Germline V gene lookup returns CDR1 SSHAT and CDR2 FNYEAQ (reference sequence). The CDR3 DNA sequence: TGTGCTAGCAGCCCGACAGGGGCTGGGGCCAACGTCCTGACTTTC. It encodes CASSPTGAGANVLTF. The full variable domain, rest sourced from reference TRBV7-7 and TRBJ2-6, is GAGVSQSPRYKVTKRGQDVTLRCDPISSHATLYWYQQALGQGPEFLTYFNYEAQPDKSGLPSDRFSAERPEGSISTLTIQRTEQRDSAMYRCASSPTGAGANVLTFGAGSRLTVL.

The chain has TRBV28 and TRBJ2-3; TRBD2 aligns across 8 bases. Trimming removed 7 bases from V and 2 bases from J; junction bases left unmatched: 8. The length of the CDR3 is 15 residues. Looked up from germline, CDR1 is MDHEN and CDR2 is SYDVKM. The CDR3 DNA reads TGTGCCAGCAATCTGAGCGGGAGCTCCACAGATACGCAGTATTTT. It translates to CASNLSGSSTDTQYF.

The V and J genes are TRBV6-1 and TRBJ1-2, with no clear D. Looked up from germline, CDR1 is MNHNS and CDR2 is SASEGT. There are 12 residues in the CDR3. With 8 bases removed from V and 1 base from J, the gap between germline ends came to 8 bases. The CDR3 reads CASGILNYGYTF. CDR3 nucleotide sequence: TGTGCCAGCGGCATCCTTAACTATGGCTACACCTTC.

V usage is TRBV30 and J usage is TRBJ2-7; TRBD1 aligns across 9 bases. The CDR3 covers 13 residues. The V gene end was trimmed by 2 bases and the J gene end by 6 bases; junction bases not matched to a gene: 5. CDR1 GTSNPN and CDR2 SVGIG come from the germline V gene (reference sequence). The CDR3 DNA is TGTGCCTGGAGTCACGGGACAGGGTCCGAGCAGTACTTC. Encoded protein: CAWSHGTGSEQYF.

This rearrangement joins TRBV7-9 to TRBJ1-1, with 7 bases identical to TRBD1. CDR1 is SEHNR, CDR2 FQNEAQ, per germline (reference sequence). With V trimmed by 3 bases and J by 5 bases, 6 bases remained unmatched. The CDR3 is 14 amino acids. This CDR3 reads CASSFSGGRTEAFF. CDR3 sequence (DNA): TGTGCCAGCAGCTTCTCAGGGGGTAGGACTGAAGCTTTCTTT. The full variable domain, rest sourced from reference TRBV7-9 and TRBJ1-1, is DTGVSQNPRHKITKRGQNVTFRCDPISEHNRLYWYRQTLGQGPEFLTYFQNEAQLEKSRLLSDRFSAERPKGSFSTLEIQRTEQGDSAMYLCASSFSGGRTEAFFGQGTRLTVV.

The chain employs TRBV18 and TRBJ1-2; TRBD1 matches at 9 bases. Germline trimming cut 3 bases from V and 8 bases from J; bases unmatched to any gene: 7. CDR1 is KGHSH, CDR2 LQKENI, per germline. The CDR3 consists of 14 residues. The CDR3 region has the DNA TGTGCCAGCTCACCCCCACGGACAGGGGACGGCTACACCTTC. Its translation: CASSPPRTGDGYTF.

The CDR3 nucleotides read TGTGCTAGTGGCAACCGGGACAGGGGAACAGATACGCAGTATTTT. This encodes CASGNRDRGTDTQYF. V usage is TRBV12-5 and J usage is TRBJ2-3; 10 bases map to TRBD1. Germline values: CDR1 LGHNT, CDR2 FRNRAP. Losses at the gene ends were 6 bases for V and 3 bases for J; bases not matched to a gene: 6. This CDR3 is 15 amino acids long.

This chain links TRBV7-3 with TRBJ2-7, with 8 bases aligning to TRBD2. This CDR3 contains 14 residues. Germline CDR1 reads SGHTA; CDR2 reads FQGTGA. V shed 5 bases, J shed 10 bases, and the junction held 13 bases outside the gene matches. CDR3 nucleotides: TGTGCCAGCAGCCCCGGGGGGGGGCAAAGAATACAGTACTTC. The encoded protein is CASSPGGGQRIQYF.

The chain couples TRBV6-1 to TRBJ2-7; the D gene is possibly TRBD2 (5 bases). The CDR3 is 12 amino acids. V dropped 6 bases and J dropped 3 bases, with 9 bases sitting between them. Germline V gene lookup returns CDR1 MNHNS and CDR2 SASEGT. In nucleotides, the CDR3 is TGTGCCAGCAGCCGGACTGTCTACGAGCAGTACTTC. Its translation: CASSRTVYEQYF.

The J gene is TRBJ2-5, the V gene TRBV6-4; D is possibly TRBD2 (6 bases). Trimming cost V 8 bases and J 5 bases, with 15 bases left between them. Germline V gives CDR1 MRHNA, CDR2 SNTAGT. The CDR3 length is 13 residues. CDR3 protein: CASGRLVGETQYF. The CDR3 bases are TGTGCCAGCGGAAGACTAGTTGGTGAGACCCAGTACTTC.

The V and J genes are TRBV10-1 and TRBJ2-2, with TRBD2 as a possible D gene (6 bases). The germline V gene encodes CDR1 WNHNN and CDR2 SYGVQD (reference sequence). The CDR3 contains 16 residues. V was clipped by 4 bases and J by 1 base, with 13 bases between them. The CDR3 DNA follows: TGCGCCAGCAGTGGACCGGGAGCCCAGAACACCGGGGAGCTGTTTTTT. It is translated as CASSGPGAQNTGELFF.

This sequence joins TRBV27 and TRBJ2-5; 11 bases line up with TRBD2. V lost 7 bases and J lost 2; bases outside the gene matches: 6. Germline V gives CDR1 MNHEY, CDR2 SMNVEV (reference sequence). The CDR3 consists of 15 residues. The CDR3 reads CASKLAGGGQETQYF. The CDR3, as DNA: TGTGCCAGCAAGTTAGCGGGAGGGGGTCAAGAGACCCAGTACTTC.

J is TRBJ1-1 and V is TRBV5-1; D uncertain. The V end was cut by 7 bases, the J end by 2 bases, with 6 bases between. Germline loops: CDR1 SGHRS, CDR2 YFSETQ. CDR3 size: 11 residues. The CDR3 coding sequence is TGCGCCAGCCGGGGTAACACTGAAGCTTTCTTT. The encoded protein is CASRGNTEAFF.

The DNA of the CDR3 is TGTGCCAGCTCACCACTCGTTGCAGCGGGAGTTGGATGGGAGACCCAGTACTTC. Its translation is CASSPLVAAGVGWETQYF. This chain joins TRBV18 and TRBJ2-5, with TRBD2 matching 8 bases. The CDR3 consists of 18 residues. Germline V lookup: CDR1 KGHSH, CDR2 LQKENI. The trim removed 1 base at V and 5 bases at J, leaving 15 bases unmatched. The full variable domain, with the rest looked up from reference TRBV18 and TRBJ2-5, is NAGVMQNPRHLVRRRGQEARLRCSPMKGHSHVYWYRQLPEEGLKFMVYLQKENIIDESGMPKERFSAEFPKEGPSILRIQQVVRGDSAAYFCASSPLVAAGVGWETQYFGPGTRLLVL.

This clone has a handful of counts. CDR3 nucleotides: TGTGCCAGCAGTTACCGGGAAGGATACACTGAAGCTTTCTTT. It specifies CASSYREGYTEAFF. The genes are TRBV6-5 and TRBJ1-1, with D uncertain. CDR3 length equals 14 residues. Trimming took off 2 bases at V and 3 bases at J, with 10 bases between the two ends. CDR1 and CDR2 from the germline V gene are MNHEY and SVGAGI.

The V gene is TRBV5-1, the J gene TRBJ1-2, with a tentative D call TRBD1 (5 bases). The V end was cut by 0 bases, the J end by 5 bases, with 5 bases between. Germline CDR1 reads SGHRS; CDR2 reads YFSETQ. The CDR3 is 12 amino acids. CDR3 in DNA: TGCGCCAGCAGCTTGGAGGGGTATGGCTACACCTTC. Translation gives CASSLEGYGYTF.

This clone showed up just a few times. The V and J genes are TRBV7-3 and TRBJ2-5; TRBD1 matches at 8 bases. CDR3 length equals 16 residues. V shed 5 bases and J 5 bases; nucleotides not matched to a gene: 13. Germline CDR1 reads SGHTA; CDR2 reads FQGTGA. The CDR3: CASSQRTGQGSETQYF. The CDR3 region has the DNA TGTGCCAGCAGCCAACGTACCGGACAGGGAAGTGAGACCCAGTACTTC.

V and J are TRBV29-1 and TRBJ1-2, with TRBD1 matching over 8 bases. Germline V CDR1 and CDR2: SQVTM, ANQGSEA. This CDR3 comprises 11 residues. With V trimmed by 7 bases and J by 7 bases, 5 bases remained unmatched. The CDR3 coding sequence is TGCAGCGCGCAACAGGGGGGTGGCTACACCTTC. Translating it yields CSAQQGGGYTF. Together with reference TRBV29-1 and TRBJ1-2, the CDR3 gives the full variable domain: SAVISQKPSRDICQRGTSLTIQCQVDSQVTMMFWYRQQPGQSLTLIATANQGSEATYESGFVIDKFPISRPNLTFSTLTVSNMSPEDSSIYLCSAQQGGGYTFGSGTRLTVV.

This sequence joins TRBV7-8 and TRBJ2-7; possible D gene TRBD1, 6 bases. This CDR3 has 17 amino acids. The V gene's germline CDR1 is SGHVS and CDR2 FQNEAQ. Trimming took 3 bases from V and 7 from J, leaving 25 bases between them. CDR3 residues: CASSFRETGSRFREQYF. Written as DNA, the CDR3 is TGTGCCAGCAGCTTTAGAGAAACAGGGTCGAGGTTTCGAGAGCAGTACTTC.

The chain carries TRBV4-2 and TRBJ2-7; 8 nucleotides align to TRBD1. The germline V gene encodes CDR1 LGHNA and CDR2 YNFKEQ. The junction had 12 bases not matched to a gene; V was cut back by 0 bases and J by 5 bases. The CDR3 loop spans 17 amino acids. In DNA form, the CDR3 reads TGTGCCAGCAGCCAAGATATGTGGCCAGGGGGCTACAACGAGCAGTACTTC. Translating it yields CASSQDMWPGGYNEQYF.

The CDR3 nucleotides are TGTGCTAGTGGATTCGGGGACAATGAGCAGTTCTTC. Translating it yields CASGFGDNEQFF. This chain uses TRBV12-5 with TRBJ2-1; tentatively, D is TRBD2 (5 bases). V shed 6 bases and J shed 5 bases, with 8 bases lying between them. CDR3 length: 12 amino acids. CDR1 and CDR2 from the germline V gene are LGHNT and FRNRAP.

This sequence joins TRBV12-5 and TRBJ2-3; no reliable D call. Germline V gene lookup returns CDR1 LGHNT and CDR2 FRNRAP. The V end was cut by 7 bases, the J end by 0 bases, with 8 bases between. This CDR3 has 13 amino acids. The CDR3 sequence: CASVSRSTDTQYF. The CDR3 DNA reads TGTGCTAGTGTCTCGCGGAGCACAGATACGCAGTATTTT. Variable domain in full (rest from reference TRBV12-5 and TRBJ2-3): DARVTQTPRHKVTEMGQEVTMRCQPILGHNTVFWYRQTMMQGLELLAYFRNRAPLDDSGMPKDRFSAEMPDATLATLKIQPSEPRDSAVYFCASVSRSTDTQYFGPGTRLTVL.